The 22 T cell receptor beta chains below all came from one sample that was sequenced in a study of cytomegalovirus exposure and HLA in healthy donors. PCR involved 60 Vbeta and 13 Jbeta primers. Assay used: immunoSEQ multiplex PCR; TCRdb lists only in-frame clones, some missing. Among roughly 120,000 clones listed, around 82% were seen once. Source material: PBMCs. The source of these receptors is a male donor in good health and CMV-seropositive.

The sample holds one count of this clone. The rearrangement joins TRBV7-5 to TRBJ2-3; TRBD1, the D gene given by the table, was not confirmed from the DNA. TRBV7-5 counts as a pseudogene. The CDR3 sequence is 16 residues long. This CDR3 is CARSLRDRGFPDTQYF. CDR3 DNA sequence: TGTGCCAGAAGTCTAAGGGACAGGGGGTTTCCAGATACGCAGTATTTT.

The rearrangement uses TRBV10-3 and TRBJ2-1; D possibly corresponds to TRBD2 (6 bases). Trimming shortened V by 4 bases and J by 8 bases, and 6 bases separated the two germline ends. Looked up from germline, CDR1 is ENHRY and CDR2 is SYGVKD. The CDR3 has 11 amino acids. This CDR3 is CAISGRDEQFF. The CDR3 DNA sequence: TGTGCCATCAGTGGGAGGGATGAGCAGTTCTTC.

This clone was counted between two and nine times. Other DNA sequences in this sample translate to the same CDR3. V and J are TRBV27 and TRBJ2-7; D is ambiguous. The length of the CDR3 is 14 residues. Per germline, CDR1 MNHEY and CDR2 SMNVEV (reference sequence). V lost 2 bases and J lost 2, with 10 bases in between. CDR3 nucleotides: TGTGCCAGCAGTTTAGCCAGAATAACCTACGAGCAGTACTTC. This codes for CASSLARITYEQYF.

The V call is TRBV28, the J call TRBJ2-3, with a tentative D call TRBD2 (5 bases). Trimming took off 5 bases at V and 2 bases at J, with 17 bases between the two ends. CDR1 and CDR2 from the germline V gene are MDHEN and SYDVKM. The CDR3 loop spans 16 amino acids. This CDR3 reads CASSTQEAGLTDTQYF. The CDR3 nucleotides read TGTGCCAGCAGTACTCAGGAGGCAGGACTCACAGATACGCAGTATTTT. Supplemented by reference TRBV28 and TRBJ2-3, the full variable domain reads DVKVTQSSRYLVKRTGEKVFLECVQDMDHENMFWYRQDPGLGLRLIYFSYDVKMKEKGDIPEGYSVSREKKERFSLILESASTNQTSMYLCASSTQEAGLTDTQYFGPGTRLTVL.

The chain is built from TRBV7-8 and TRBJ2-1; 9 bases match TRBD2. V was pared by 8 bases and J by 0 bases, with 5 bases of the junction left unmatched. The CDR3 has 15 amino acids. The germline V gene encodes CDR1 SGHVS and CDR2 FQNEAQ. The CDR3 here is CASVPTSGSYNEQFF. In nucleotides, the CDR3 is TGTGCCAGCGTCCCGACTAGCGGCTCCTACAATGAGCAGTTCTTC.

The rearrangement links TRBV7-2 to TRBJ2-7; TRBD2 matches at 13 bases. The germline gives CDR1 SGHTA, CDR2 FQGNSA. The CDR3 loop spans 17 amino acids. The V and J ends lost 5 bases and 5 bases, in that order; junction bases with no gene match: 12. The CDR3, as DNA: TGTGCCAGCAGCACCACCGGACTAGCGGGAGATCGTCACGAGCAGTACTTC. Translating it yields CASSTTGLAGDRHEQYF.

V and J are TRBV11-2 and TRBJ1-4, with 9 nucleotides matching TRBD1. Germline CDR1 SGHAT, CDR2 FQNNGV. The CDR3 has 17 amino acids. The V segment lost 3 bases and the J segment 8 bases; nucleotides outside the gene matches: 13. The CDR3 DNA follows: TGTGCCAGCAGCTTTAGCCTCCCGGGACAGGGTCTGGAAAAACTGTTTTTT. It is translated as CASSFSLPGQGLEKLFF. Full variable domain (outside the CDR3, taken from reference TRBV11-2 and TRBJ1-4): EAGVAQSPRYKIIEKRQSVAFWCNPISGHATLYWYQQILGQGPKLLIQFQNNGVVDDSQLPKDRFSAERLKGVDSTLKIQPAKLEDSAVYLCASSFSLPGQGLEKLFFGSGTQLSVL.

The rearrangement uses TRBV27 and TRBJ2-7; possible D gene TRBD2, 5 bases. V was shortened by 3 bases and J by 0 bases, with 9 bases between the two germline ends. The germline V gene has CDR1 MNHEY and CDR2 SMNVEV (reference sequence). The CDR3 consists of 14 residues. This chain's CDR3 is CASSLSGNSYEQYF. CDR3 nucleotide sequence: TGTGCCAGCAGTTTGAGCGGAAACTCCTACGAGCAGTACTTC.

The rearrangement joins TRBV9 to TRBJ1-3; possibly TRBD1 for D (5 bases). Trimming shortened V by 0 bases and J by 0 bases, and 13 bases separated the two germline ends. CDR1 and CDR2 (germline): SGDLS, YYNGEE. The CDR3 is made up of 17 amino acids. CDR3 protein: CASSVGDFPSSGNTIYF. Written as DNA, the CDR3 is TGTGCCAGCAGCGTAGGGGACTTCCCGAGCTCTGGAAACACCATATATTTT.

The chain employs TRBV9 and TRBJ2-5; TRBD2 matches 15 bases. CDR3 size: 17 residues. Losses at the gene ends were 3 bases for V and 4 bases for J; bases not matched to a gene: 7. Germline V lookup: CDR1 SGDLS, CDR2 YYNGEE. The DNA for the CDR3 is TGTGCCAGCAGCGGGACTAGCGGGAGGGGGCTGGGAGAGACCCAGTACTTC. Encoded protein: CASSGTSGRGLGETQYF.

This clone was counted once. The chain joins TRBV9 to TRBJ2-2; tentative D call: TRBD2 (6 bases). This CDR3 is built from 16 residues. Germline values: CDR1 SGDLS, CDR2 YYNGEE. V dropped 6 bases and J dropped 5 bases, with 20 bases sitting between them. The CDR3 sequence is CASTPSVSPLTGELFF. The DNA of the CDR3 is TGTGCCAGCACCCCTAGCGTCTCCCCACTGACCGGGGAGCTGTTTTTT.

This clone was counted only a few times. CDR3 DNA sequence: TGTGCCAGTCGAAGGCGGGAGTCAGATACGCAGTATTTT. It specifies CASRRRESDTQYF. The gene calls are TRBV19 and TRBJ2-3; TRBD2 matches at 7 bases. V lost 8 bases and J lost 4; bases outside the gene matches: 6. Germline CDR1 is LNHDA and CDR2 is SQIVND (reference sequence). This CDR3 comprises 13 residues.

The chain links TRBV28 to TRBJ2-5, with a possible D match to TRBD1 (6 bases). Trimming took 8 bases from V and 5 from J, leaving 12 bases between them. Per germline, CDR1 MDHEN and CDR2 SYDVKM. CDR3 length: 12 amino acids. CDR3 in amino acids: CASQGLRETQYF. CDR3 bases: TGTGCCAGCCAGGGGCTAAGGGAGACCCAGTACTTC.

This clone was counted between two and nine times. V is TRBV23-1 and J is TRBJ2-2; TRBD1 matches 8 bases. TRBV23-1 is flagged as an ORF with uncertain function. This CDR3 contains 19 residues. Unmatched junction bases numbered 17, after V lost 3 bases and J lost 5 bases. Written as DNA, the CDR3 is TGCGCCAGCAGTCATTTGCCCGCGCCCGGGACAGGAGGTACCGGGGAGCTGTTTTTT. Amino acids: CASSHLPAPGTGGTGELFF.

The V and J genes are TRBV28 and TRBJ1-3; D ambiguous. This CDR3 comprises 12 residues. Germline V gene data show CDR1 as MDHEN and CDR2 as SYDVKM. V shed 7 bases and J shed 0 bases, with 4 bases lying between them. The CDR3 loop reads CASIHSGNTIYF. CDR3 nucleotide sequence: TGTGCCAGCATCCACTCTGGAAACACCATATATTTT.

The rearrangement links TRBV27 to TRBJ1-5, with 8 bases fitting TRBD1. CDR3 length equals 14 residues. The V and J ends lost 5 bases and 4 bases, in that order; junction bases with no gene match: 4. From germline, CDR1 is MNHEY and CDR2 SMNVEV (reference sequence). CDR3 DNA sequence: TGTGCCAGCAGTCTCAGGGGGCCAAATCAGCCCCAGCATTTT. Translated, it gives CASSLRGPNQPQHF.

This clone appeared once. The genes are TRBV7-3 and TRBJ1-2; the D gene is possibly TRBD1 (5 bases). Germline CDR1 SGHTA, CDR2 FQGTGA. V was pared by 3 bases and J by 2 bases, with 7 bases between. This CDR3 region has 13 residues. The CDR3 protein is CASSLGQNYGYTF. The CDR3 DNA follows: TGTGCCAGCAGCTTGGGGCAAAACTATGGCTACACCTTC.

As DNA, the CDR3 is TGTGCCAGCAGCCCACTAGCGGGAGAGAACACCGGGGAGCTGTTTTTT. Translation gives CASSPLAGENTGELFF. V is TRBV6-4 and J is TRBJ2-2, with 11 bases fitting TRBD2. Germline V lookup: CDR1 MRHNA, CDR2 SNTAGT. This CDR3 has 16 amino acids. Losses at the gene ends were 6 bases for V and 1 base for J; bases not matched to a gene: 4.

V usage is TRBV5-5 and J usage is TRBJ2-1; no definite D call. The germline V gene encodes CDR1 SGHKS and CDR2 YYEKEE (reference sequence). This CDR3 has 16 residues. V shed 0 bases and J shed 4 bases, with 14 bases lying between them. This chain's CDR3 is CASSLAHTHLYNEQFF. The CDR3, as DNA: TGTGCCAGCAGCTTGGCCCACACACACCTGTACAATGAGCAGTTCTTC.

The rearrangement joins TRBV5-1 to TRBJ2-7; D unresolved. Trimming cost V 4 bases and J 4 bases, with 6 bases left between them. Germline values: CDR1 SGHRS, CDR2 YFSETQ. CDR3 length: 11 amino acids. The CDR3 spells CASSAGYEQYF. Here the CDR3 DNA reads TGCGCCAGCAGCGCCGGGTACGAGCAGTACTTC. Using reference TRBV5-1 and TRBJ2-7 for the parts outside the CDR3, the full variable domain is KAGVTQTPRYLIKTRGQQVTLSCSPISGHRSVSWYQQTPGQGLQFLFEYFSETQRNKGNFPGRFSGRQFSNSRSEMNVSTLELGDSALYLCASSAGYEQYFGPGTRLTVT.

This rearrangement joins TRBV5-1 to TRBJ1-4; 7 nucleotides match TRBD1. The CDR3 has 14 amino acids. V shed 4 bases and J 4 bases; nucleotides not matched to a gene: 4. CDR1 and CDR2 from the germline V gene are SGHRS and YFSETQ. The CDR3 region is CASSVGTVNEKLFF. In DNA, the CDR3 is TGCGCCAGCAGCGTCGGGACAGTTAATGAAAAACTGTTTTTT.

The CDR3 DNA reads TGCGCCAGCAGTCAATCTCGGGTCTCCTACGAGCAGTACTTC. This gives the protein CASSQSRVSYEQYF. The chain is built from TRBV23-1 and TRBJ2-7; the D is unclear. TRBV23-1 is identified as an open reading frame with a role that is uncertain. CDR3 length: 14 amino acids. V was pared by 0 bases and J by 0 bases, with 6 bases between.